This entry describes one T cell receptor beta chain. Its antigen is unknown. No clone much larger than this one lies a single base away; base qualities are absent. The data stem from a study of shared clonotypes between healthy human individuals (dated by TCRdb to about 2020). With regard to the full study: The cohort comprised two women and a few men aged 18 to 49 years. For each donor, three plates each were used for CD4 naive and CD4 memory, two plates were used for CD8 naive, and one plate was used for CD8 memory. Blood TCR repertoires of five healthy adults were deeply sequenced to estimate repertoire size and the extent of clonotype sharing between individuals. To increase sequencing depth and limit assay-specific biases, different laboratories used diverse techniques to prepare libraries and sequence TCR repertoires. Each donor's leukapheresis produced roughly between roughly 0.85 and 9.5 billion PBMCs.

Study-wide findings and limitations: Sampling was restricted to blood, and TCR repertoires in tissue are likely to differ from TCR repertoires in blood. Naive subsets generally had larger estimated clonotype richness than memory subsets. Higher generation probabilities were observed for clonotypes shared by all four sorted-subset donors than for non-shared clonotypes. Roughly 5% of naive CD4, roughly 3.6% of naive CD8, approximately 2% of memory CD4, and over 0.35% of memory CD8 clonotypes were shared across several donors. Pairwise subsampling led to the expectation that sequencing depth would affect the degree of clonotype sharing among donors. Rarefaction of sorted-subset datasets indicated incomplete sequencing despite the large sequencing depth. The genetic and exposure-history diversity represented was limited by the small number of donors.

The donors were healthy, HIV-negative adults who had no recently reported acute infections or vaccinations. All donors were Caucasian adults living in Nashville, Tennessee, USA. Magnetic negative selection was used to enrich CD4+ T cells, after which naive cells were positively selected on CD45RA and the negative fraction became the memory subset. Blood was collected by leukapheresis, and PBMCs were isolated by Ficoll-Histopaque density gradient centrifugation and then cryopreserved in liquid nitrogen vapor phase. Analytical flow cytometry was used to check the purity and quantity of each magnetically sorted T cell population. From each sorted fraction, genomic DNA was isolated and quantified by UV absorbance on a Nanodrop 2000c. Using the deep immunoSEQ assay, multiplex PCR amplified TCR CDR3 regions from genomic DNA. For each cell subset, the extracted genomic DNA was distributed evenly across all wells of several immunoSEQ 96-well plates, and each plate served as one replicate. Each replicate PCR for sorted subsets received around 200 ng genomic DNA, equal to around 32,000 T cell genomes. Purified libraries were measured with a Qubit 3.0 fluorometer, size-checked on a Bioanalyzer 2100, and measured again with the KAPA Library Quantification kit. Every immunoSEQ 96-well plate was sequenced on a dedicated single-read 150-cycle Illumina NextSeq 550 flow cell. Per the original workflow: The immunoSEQ output contained only junctional sequences without quality scores, so filtering could not match that applied to full-length reads. Sequences were annotated with PyIR, a Python wrapper for IgBLAST v1.9, and V/J genes and CDR3 were assigned using IMGT germline references. Reads were filtered out if the reads had weak V/J assignments (E-value above 1e-6), no CDR3, stop codons, out-of-frame junctions, or ambiguous translated residues. V3J clonotypes were defined by identical inferred V gene, J gene, and CDR3 amino acid sequence. Percentage overlap between repertoires was calculated by dividing the number of shared unique clonotypes by the size of the smaller repertoire. Three approaches were used to assess repertoire richness: RTK rarefaction, the Chao1 estimator, and Recon v2.1 estimates of unobserved clonotypes. OLGA was used to compute generation probabilities for all TCRbeta clonotypes that the gDNA method yielded from a handful of donors. Here the immuneACCESS table is served through TCRdb, limited to in-frame sequences with V and J called. Missing clones are a known gap in these copies; in checked studies unresolved V genes cover under half, and the rest lacks a known reason. Clonal size and the V and J genes are those of that table, whereas D and trimming came from the DNA. The sample has approximately 2.3 million clones on record, over 90% of them singletons. The ten biggest clones cover about 0.39% of the sample.

The receptor was isolated from a young man in good health. Some clones in this sample may be carry-over from other donors' samples. Sequenced input: naive CD4+ T cells from PBMCs. The label giving this sample's cell subset or site can be read as: CD45RA+ positively selected.

The CDR3 amino acid sequence is: CASSTIPANNEQFF. Here is the DNA: TGCGCCAGCAGCACTATCCCCGCCAACAATGAGCAGTTCTTC. This sequence uses TRBV5-1 and TRBJ2-1; there is no confident call for the D gene. The germline V gene supplies CDR1 SGHRS and CDR2 YFSETQ. V was cut back by 4 bases and J by 5 bases, leaving a gap of 13 bases between them. From the cysteine through the phenylalanine, the CDR3 covers 14 amino acids. Only the CDR3 DNA is retained, 42 bases long and in frame from the first base.